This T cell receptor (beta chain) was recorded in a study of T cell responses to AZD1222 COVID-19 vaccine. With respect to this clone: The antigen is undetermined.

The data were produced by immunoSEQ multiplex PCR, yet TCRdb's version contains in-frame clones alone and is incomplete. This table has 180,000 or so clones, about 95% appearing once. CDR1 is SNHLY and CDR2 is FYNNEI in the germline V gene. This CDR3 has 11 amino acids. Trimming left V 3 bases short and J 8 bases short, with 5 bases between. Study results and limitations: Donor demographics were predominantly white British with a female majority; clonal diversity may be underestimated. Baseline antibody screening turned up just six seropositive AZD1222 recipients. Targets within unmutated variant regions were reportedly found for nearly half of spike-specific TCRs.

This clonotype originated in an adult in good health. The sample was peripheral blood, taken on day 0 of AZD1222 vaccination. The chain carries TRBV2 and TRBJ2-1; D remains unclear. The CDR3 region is CASSDGYEQFF. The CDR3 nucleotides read TGTGCCAGCAGTGACGGGTATGAGCAGTTCTTC.